Below, one T cell receptor beta chain is given with its context. The source of the sample is a study of T cells expressing NK-cell markers. Each CDR3 protein gets one entry in TCRdb, which reprocessed the 5' RACE reads and gives no DNA. The repertoire table contains about 160,000 distinct CDR3 sequences. The source is a woman aged 18 to 75 in good health. The sample was blood T cells: a sorted CD56 or NKG2C T cell subset, CD4+ or CD8+ T cells, or bulk PBMC T cells (not recorded which).

This chain's CDR3 is CASSPSGGSYEQYF. The chain joins TRBV7-9 to TRBJ2-7. This CDR3 contains 14 residues. Germline V gene lookup returns CDR1 SEHNR and CDR2 FQNEAQ (reference sequence).